This T cell receptor beta chain was documented in a study of blood T cell repertoires in COVID-19. Per the original data handling: It was from reference gene primer amplification that nucleated cell counts were estimated. Produced via immunoSEQ multiplex PCR; TCRdb's table is partial and in-frame only. V and J calls and clone size come straight from that table; D and trimming were deduced from the DNA. The repertoire holds hundreds of thousands of clones, approximately 87% seen once, with 6% to 7% in the top ten. The CDR3 has 13 amino acids. The V gene's germline CDR1 is MNHEY and CDR2 SVGAGI. With 8 bases clipped from V and 3 bases from J, the junction kept 3 bases outside the gene matches.

The chain couples TRBV6-5 to TRBJ2-7; 11 positions agree with TRBD1. The source of this sequence is a woman between 50 and 59 years old with COVID-19, enrolled during active disease. Sequencing was performed on peripheral blood. The CDR3, as DNA: TGTGCCAGCCGAGGGACAGGGGGCTACGAGCAGTACTTC. Translating it yields CASRGTGGYEQYF.